This T cell receptor (beta chain) was retrieved from a study of cytotoxic CD8 clonotypes in ibrutinib-treated CLL. As for the study in general: Patients attained about 25 partial and 2 complete responses; at median around 5.5 years, about 14 remained remitted while approximately 12 progressed. Response samples followed a median approximately 13 months of treatment, range 6 to 36.

This table comes from immunoSEQ multiplex PCR, and its TCRdb copy is limited to in-frame clones, with some not included. The data hold more than 200,000 clones, with 70% observed a single time. CDR1 and CDR2 (germline): SGHTA, FQGNSA. The V gene end was trimmed by 5 bases and the J gene end by 6 bases; junction bases not matched to a gene: 7. The CDR3 totals 14 residues. The sequence was collected from a human donor with chronic lymphocytic leukemia. The sample was PBMCs, taken after 24 months of ibrutinib treatment. V usage is TRBV7-2 and J usage is TRBJ1-5, with 7 bases fitting TRBD1. In DNA form, the CDR3 reads TGTGCCAGCAGCGTTGACAGGGTTCGTCAGCCCCAGCATTTT. As protein: CASSVDRVRQPQHF.